This is a list of T cell receptor beta chains from one sample in a study of T cell repertoires in cytomegalovirus infection. Each CDR3 protein gets one entry after TCRdb re-called the reads with MiXCR. Of approximately 250,000 distinct CDR3 sequences in the sample, around an eighth were seen once. The material sequenced was PBMCs. The receptors shown here come from a human donor in good health (CMV status not recorded). Some clones in this sample may be carry-over from other donors' samples. The CDR3 runs from the conserved cysteine through the conserved F or W. Fields, in order: CDR3 DNA, CDR3 protein, V gene, D gene, J gene, clone size. The D gene is left open where the match is weak. For some rows the clone size is stated as once, few or many, or as a class when expanded; others skip it.

TGTGCCAGCAGTTTGGGCGGGACCCTTCGGAATGAGCAGTTCTTC | CASSLGGTLRNEQFF | TRBV28 | - | TRBJ2-1 | -
TGTGCCAGCAGCCTTAGTGACAGGCCAGGTGATGAAAAACTGTTTTTT | CASSLSDRPGDEKLFF | TRBV7-9 | - | TRBJ1-4 | -
TGTGCCAGCAGCATCGTCGGGGGGCCGGGGGAGACCCAGTACTTC | CASSIVGGPGETQYF | TRBV7-2 | - | TRBJ2-5 | many
TGTGCCAGCAACAAGGGACTAGCGGGGCGTGCAGAGACCCAGTACTTC | CASNKGLAGRAETQYF | TRBV7-2 | TRBD2 | TRBJ2-5 | -
TGTGCCAGCAGCTTAAGAGGGCCGGATTCTGGAAACACCATATATTTT | CASSLRGPDSGNTIYF | TRBV7-2 | - | TRBJ1-3 | many
TGTGCCAGCAGCCCGAACTTGGGCGGAAACACCATATATTTT | CASSPNLGGNTIYF | TRBV7-7 | - | TRBJ1-3 | many
TGCAGCGACTCGGGACATTCGAACACTGAAGCTTTCTTT | CSDSGHSNTEAFF | TRBV29-1 | - | TRBJ1-1 | many
TGTGCCAGCAGCCAAGATGACAAAGGGAACACGAACACCGGGGAGCTGTTTTTT | CASSQDDKGNTNTGELFF | TRBV14 | - | TRBJ2-2 | many
TGTGCCAGCAGTTACCGGGCCCCGCAAGGTTCCAGTGGGGCCCAGCATTTT | CASSYRAPQGSSGAQHF | TRBV6-2/TRBV6-3 | - | TRBJ1-5 | many
TGTGCCAGCAGCTTAGCGGAGGGGGGGAGTTACAATGAGCAGTTCTTC | CASSLAEGGSYNEQFF | TRBV7-2 | - | TRBJ2-1 | many
TGTGCCAGCAGTTTCGGGCGGGAGGAGAGGACAGATACGCAGTATTTT | CASSFGREERTDTQYF | TRBV28 | TRBD2 | TRBJ2-3 | -
TGTGCCAGCAGCCAAGGGATAGCGGAGTACACAGATACGCAGTATTTT | CASSQGIAEYTDTQYF | TRBV14 | - | TRBJ2-3 | few
TGTGCCAGCAGCCTCGCCCGGGGCTCCTACAGGGGACCTGGAAACACCATATATTTT | CASSLARGSYRGPGNTIYF | TRBV7-9 | TRBD1 | TRBJ1-3 | many
TGTGCCAGCAACGAAAGGGGGCAGGGCGGGGAGCTGTTTTTT | CASNERGQGGELFF | TRBV2 | TRBD1 | TRBJ2-2 | -
TGCGCCAGCAGCTTGGTAGCAAGTACCGGGGAGCTGTTTTTT | CASSLVASTGELFF | TRBV5-1 | - | TRBJ2-2 | many
TGTGCCAGCAGTGCCGATAGCGGCCCCTACAATGAGCAGTTCTTC | CASSADSGPYNEQFF | TRBV2 | - | TRBJ2-1 | few
TGTGCCAGTAGTAGACGGGCGGGGGACAATGAGCAGTTCTTC | CASSRRAGDNEQFF | TRBV19 | TRBD2 | TRBJ2-1 | -
TGTGCCAGCAGTTCAGGACAGGGGTTAAGAGATGGCTACACCTTC | CASSSGQGLRDGYTF | TRBV28 | TRBD1 | TRBJ1-2 | -
TGTGCCAGCAGCCTAGGGAGTATCCAGTGGCGGTTCTTC | CASSLGSIQWRFF | TRBV7-9 | - | TRBJ2-1 | -